This T cell receptor beta chain was captured in a study of shared clonotypes between healthy human individuals (dated by TCRdb to 2020 to 2022). Study-level background: The cohort comprised a couple of women and three men aged 18 to 49 years. For each donor, three plates each were used for CD4 naive and CD4 memory, two plates were used for CD8 naive, and one plate was used for CD8 memory. The study deeply sequenced blood TCR repertoires of about 5 healthy adults to estimate repertoire size and the extent of clonotype sharing between individuals. To increase sequencing depth and limit assay-specific biases, different laboratories used diverse techniques to prepare libraries and sequence TCR repertoires. Between about 0.8 and 9 billion PBMCs per donor were obtained by leukapheresis.

The donors were healthy, HIV-negative adults who had no recently reported acute infections or vaccinations. Every donor was a Caucasian adult living in Nashville, Tennessee, USA. CD4+ T cells were enriched through magnetic negative selection, after which naive cells were positively selected on CD45RA and the remaining negative fraction served as the memory subset. Blood was obtained by leukapheresis, after which PBMCs were separated by Ficoll-Histopaque density gradient centrifugation and cryopreserved in liquid nitrogen vapor phase. Analytical flow cytometry was used to check the purity and quantity of every magnetically sorted T cell population. From each sorted fraction, genomic DNA was isolated and quantified by UV absorbance on a Nanodrop 2000c. TCR CDR3 regions were amplified from genomic DNA by multiplex PCR using the deep immunoSEQ assay. Genomic DNA extracted from each cell subset was distributed evenly over all wells of several immunoSEQ 96-well plates, and each plate served as one replicate. For sorted subsets, roughly 200 ng of genomic DNA, equivalent to about 30,000 T cell genomes, went into each replicate PCR. The purified libraries were quantified using a Qubit 3.0 fluorometer, sized with a Bioanalyzer 2100, and then quantified again using the KAPA Library Quantification kit. Every immunoSEQ 96-well plate was sequenced on a separate single-read 150-cycle Illumina NextSeq 550 flow cell. Under the source paper's analysis protocol: Because only junctional sequences without quality scores were contained in the immunoSEQ output, filtering matching that applied to full-length reads could not be performed. To assign V/J genes and CDR3, sequences were annotated using PyIR, a Python wrapper for IgBLAST v1.9, with IMGT germline references. Reads were removed for weak V/J assignments (E-value above 1e-6), missing CDR3, stop codons, out-of-frame junctions, or ambiguous translated residues. A V3J clonotype was defined by an identical inferred V gene, J gene, and CDR3 amino acid sequence. To compute the percentage overlap between repertoires, the number of shared unique clonotypes was divided by the size of the smaller repertoire. Richness of each repertoire was evaluated using RTK rarefaction, the Chao1 estimator, and Recon v2.1 estimates of unobserved clonotypes. Generation probabilities for all TCRbeta clonotypes obtained by the gDNA method from a handful of donors were computed using OLGA. TCRdb took this table from immuneACCESS and kept in-frame rearrangements with V and J called. Such tables lack part of the clones; where checked against another copy, unresolved V genes explain under half of the gap, and the rest is unexplained. V, J and clone size were drawn from that table, and D and trimming were deduced from the DNA. The sample profile shows about 2.4 million clones; around nine tenths of them were found once. The top ten constitute over 0.12% of the sample.

Notes on this clone: The specificity of this receptor is unknown. No base-level quality is on record; no much larger clone is a single base apart. Other DNA sequences within the sample encode an identical CDR3.

Overall study outcomes, separate from this receptor: Sampling was limited to blood, and TCR repertoires in tissue likely differ from TCR repertoires in blood. Compared with non-shared clonotypes, the clonotypes found in all four sorted-subset donors had higher generation probabilities. Larger estimated clonotype richness was generally found for naive subsets than for memory subsets. Even with the large sequencing depth, rarefaction of the sorted-subset datasets indicated that sequencing was incomplete. Pairwise subsampling led to the expectation that sequencing depth would affect the degree of clonotype sharing among donors. Because the study included a small number of donors, the genetic and exposure-history diversity represented was limited. About 5% of naive CD4, 3% to 3.5% of naive CD8, approximately 2.2% of memory CD4, and around 0.42% of memory CD8 clonotypes were shared across several donors.

Spanning cysteine to phenylalanine, the CDR3 consists of 14 amino acids. Only the CDR3 portion is preserved as DNA: 42 bases, with reading frame beginning at the first base. Cut back by 1 base and 2 bases, the V and J ends lie 8 bases apart. CDR1 SGHTA and CDR2 FQGNSA were looked up in the germline V gene. The chain was built from TRBV7-2 and TRBJ1-2; confidence is insufficient to name the D gene. The receptor comes from a man aged 18 to 30 in good health. Sequencing used naive CD4+ T cells sorted from blood. In the paper's terms, the cell subset or site label means: CD45RA+ positively selected. The bases are TGTGCCAGCAGCTTAGGCACGGGAAACTATGGCTACACCTTC. Translated, it gives CASSLGTGNYGYTF.